Listed below are T cell receptor beta chains from one sample, sequenced in a study of PD-L1 blockade in urothelial cancer. Assay: immunoSEQ multiplex PCR; the TCRdb copy retains only in-frame clones and omits some. The data contain approximately 90,000 clones, 90% of them seen just once; the ten biggest clones take up roughly 1.6%. Material: PBMCs, obtained around atezolizumab (anti-PD-L1) treatment. All receptors derive from a man aged 55 to 70 with urothelial cancer. Each CDR3 is given with its conserved first and last residue. Fields, in order: V gene, D gene, CDR3 length, J gene, clone size, CDR3 protein, CDR3 DNA. D genes are given only for firm matches. Clone size, where shown, is once, few, many, or a class for clones that have expanded.

v_call: TRBV5-4
d_call: TRBD1
cdr3_length: 15
j_call: TRBJ1-4
clone_size: NA
cdr3_aa: CASSTRDRGDEKLFF
cdr3_nt: TGTGCCAGCAGCACCCGGGACAGGGGAGATGAAAAACTGTTTTTT

v_call: TRBV4-1
d_call: TRBD1
cdr3_length: 14
j_call: TRBJ1-5
clone_size: NA
cdr3_aa: CASSQGQFNQPQHF
cdr3_nt: TGCGCCAGCAGCCAGGGACAGTTTAATCAGCCCCAGCATTTT

v_call: TRBV19
d_call: TRBD2
cdr3_length: 14
j_call: TRBJ2-3
clone_size: NA
cdr3_aa: CASSAGLGADTQYF
cdr3_nt: TGTGCCAGTAGTGCAGGACTAGGGGCAGATACGCAGTATTTT

v_call: TRBV30
d_call: NA
cdr3_length: 12
j_call: TRBJ1-4
clone_size: NA
cdr3_aa: CAWSAGGEKLFF
cdr3_nt: TGTGCCTGGAGTGCCGGGGGAGAAAAACTGTTTTTT

v_call: TRBV4-1
d_call: NA
cdr3_length: 20
j_call: TRBJ2-1
clone_size: NA
cdr3_aa: CASTSDRRTPRPHSYNEQFF
cdr3_nt: TGCGCCAGCACCTCTGACCGGAGGACCCCCCGCCCGCACTCCTACAATGAGCAGTTCTTC

v_call: TRBV5-1
d_call: TRBD2
cdr3_length: 19
j_call: TRBJ2-6
clone_size: NA
cdr3_aa: CASSLALAASYSGANVLTF
cdr3_nt: TGCGCCAGCAGCTTGGCACTAGCGGCCTCGTACTCTGGGGCCAACGTCCTGACTTTC

v_call: TRBV11-2
d_call: NA
cdr3_length: 16
j_call: TRBJ1-1
clone_size: NA
cdr3_aa: CASSPPLGSTNTEAFF
cdr3_nt: TGTGCCAGCAGTCCGCCACTAGGGTCGACGAACACTGAAGCTTTCTTT

v_call: TRBV5-1
d_call: NA
cdr3_length: 14
j_call: TRBJ1-1
clone_size: few
cdr3_aa: CASSLGGQNTEAFF
cdr3_nt: TGCGCCAGCAGCTTGGGCGGACAGAACACTGAAGCTTTCTTT

v_call: TRBV18
d_call: TRBD2
cdr3_length: 15
j_call: TRBJ2-1
clone_size: NA
cdr3_aa: CASSPLAGGLNEQFF
cdr3_nt: TGTGCCAGCTCACCACTAGCGGGGGGGCTCAATGAGCAGTTCTTC

v_call: TRBV2
d_call: TRBD2
cdr3_length: 16
j_call: TRBJ2-1
clone_size: NA
cdr3_aa: CASSPLLAGGPNEQFF
cdr3_nt: TGTGCCAGCAGCCCCTTACTAGCGGGAGGGCCCAATGAGCAGTTCTTC

v_call: TRBV7-9
d_call: TRBD1
cdr3_length: 16
j_call: TRBJ1-3
clone_size: NA
cdr3_aa: CASSVTGAISGNTIYF
cdr3_nt: TGTGCCAGCAGCGTGACAGGGGCTATCTCTGGAAACACCATATATTTT

v_call: TRBV4-3
d_call: NA
cdr3_length: 17
j_call: TRBJ1-1
clone_size: NA
cdr3_aa: CASSQDPSGSMNTEAFF
cdr3_nt: TGCGCCAGCAGCCAAGATCCCAGCGGCTCTATGAACACTGAAGCTTTCTTT

v_call: TRBV18
d_call: NA
cdr3_length: 15
j_call: TRBJ2-3
clone_size: NA
cdr3_aa: CASSRVTRDADTQYF
cdr3_nt: TGTGCCAGCTCACGCGTGACTAGAGACGCAGATACGCAGTATTTT

v_call: TRBV27
d_call: TRBD1
cdr3_length: 17
j_call: TRBJ2-7
clone_size: NA
cdr3_aa: CASSFVPIRDSTAEQYF
cdr3_nt: TGTGCCAGCAGTTTCGTCCCCATCCGGGACAGCACCGCCGAGCAGTACTTC

v_call: TRBV5-4
d_call: NA
cdr3_length: 13
j_call: TRBJ2-5
clone_size: NA
cdr3_aa: CASSLASQETQYF
cdr3_nt: TGTGCCAGCAGCTTGGCCAGCCAAGAGACCCAGTACTTC

v_call: TRBV19
d_call: NA
cdr3_length: 14
j_call: TRBJ1-5
clone_size: NA
cdr3_aa: CASSILSGYQPQHF
cdr3_nt: TGTGCCAGTAGTATATTATCAGGGTATCAGCCCCAGCATTTT

v_call: TRBV19
d_call: NA
cdr3_length: 15
j_call: TRBJ1-3
clone_size: NA
cdr3_aa: CASSVLQGTGNTIYF
cdr3_nt: TGTGCCAGTAGCGTATTACAGGGCACTGGAAACACCATATATTTT

v_call: TRBV27
d_call: NA
cdr3_length: 15
j_call: TRBJ2-2
clone_size: NA
cdr3_aa: CASSRGLPNTGELFF
cdr3_nt: TGTGCCAGCAGTAGGGGACTTCCGAACACCGGGGAGCTGTTTTTT

v_call: TRBV7-2
d_call: NA
cdr3_length: 13
j_call: TRBJ2-7
clone_size: NA
cdr3_aa: CASSSGGPYEQYF
cdr3_nt: TGTGCCAGCAGCTCCGGCGGCCCCTACGAGCAGTACTTC

v_call: TRBV15
d_call: TRBD1
cdr3_length: 15
j_call: TRBJ1-2
clone_size: few
cdr3_aa: CATSSRTGSNYGYTF
cdr3_nt: TGTGCCACCAGCAGCCGGACAGGGTCCAACTATGGCTACACCTTC

v_call: TRBV4-2
d_call: TRBD2
cdr3_length: 16
j_call: TRBJ2-1
clone_size: NA
cdr3_aa: CASSQEASGAYNEQFF
cdr3_nt: TGTGCCAGCAGCCAAGAAGCTAGCGGGGCCTACAATGAGCAGTTCTTC

v_call: TRBV9
d_call: TRBD2
cdr3_length: 14
j_call: TRBJ2-1
clone_size: few
cdr3_aa: CASTPTSGKDEQFF
cdr3_nt: TGTGCCAGCACCCCGACTAGCGGCAAGGATGAGCAGTTCTTC

v_call: TRBV5-6
d_call: TRBD2
cdr3_length: 17
j_call: TRBJ2-5
clone_size: once
cdr3_aa: CASSLRTSGSGQETQYF
cdr3_nt: TGTGCCAGCAGCTTGCGGACTAGCGGGAGCGGCCAAGAGACCCAGTACTTC

v_call: TRBV5-1
d_call: NA
cdr3_length: 16
j_call: TRBJ2-5
clone_size: NA
cdr3_aa: CASSLGSGPDQETQYF
cdr3_nt: TGCGCCAGCAGCTTGGGTTCAGGTCCCGACCAAGAGACCCAGTACTTC

v_call: TRBV4-2
d_call: NA
cdr3_length: 14
j_call: TRBJ2-6
clone_size: NA
cdr3_aa: CASSQAGGANVLTF
cdr3_nt: TGTGCCAGCAGCCAAGCCGGGGGGGCCAACGTCCTGACTTTC

v_call: TRBV7-8
d_call: TRBD1
cdr3_length: 17
j_call: TRBJ1-2
clone_size: NA
cdr3_aa: CASSIRAGTGVDYGYTF
cdr3_nt: TGTGCCAGCAGCATACGAGCGGGGACAGGGGTCGACTATGGCTACACCTTC

v_call: TRBV4-3
d_call: TRBD2
cdr3_length: 18
j_call: TRBJ2-3
clone_size: NA
cdr3_aa: CASSQDATSGSEADTQYF
cdr3_nt: TGCGCCAGCAGCCAAGATGCGACTAGCGGGAGCGAAGCAGATACGCAGTATTTT

v_call: TRBV5-4
d_call: NA
cdr3_length: 14
j_call: TRBJ2-7
clone_size: NA
cdr3_aa: CASSLVGGVDEQYF
cdr3_nt: TGTGCCAGCAGCTTGGTAGGGGGAGTTGACGAGCAGTACTTC

v_call: TRBV10-2
d_call: TRBD1
cdr3_length: 14
j_call: TRBJ2-2
clone_size: NA
cdr3_aa: CASSRDRVYGELFF
cdr3_nt: TGCGCCAGCAGTCGGGACAGGGTTTACGGGGAGCTGTTTTTT

v_call: TRBV11-2
d_call: TRBD2
cdr3_length: 15
j_call: TRBJ2-3
clone_size: NA
cdr3_aa: CASSPGGLVTDTQYF
cdr3_nt: TGTGCCAGCAGCCCGGGAGGGCTCGTGACAGATACGCAGTATTTT

v_call: TRBV7-8
d_call: NA
cdr3_length: 14
j_call: TRBJ1-2
clone_size: NA
cdr3_aa: CASSLGGTNYGYTF
cdr3_nt: TGTGCCAGCAGCTTGGGGGGGACCAACTATGGCTACACCTTC

v_call: TRBV13
d_call: TRBD2
cdr3_length: 16
j_call: TRBJ2-1
clone_size: NA
cdr3_aa: CASSRTSGGIYNEQFF
cdr3_nt: TGTGCCAGCAGCCGGACTAGCGGGGGTATATACAATGAGCAGTTCTTC

v_call: TRBV2
d_call: TRBD2
cdr3_length: 16
j_call: TRBJ2-5
clone_size: NA
cdr3_aa: CASSERASSGLETQYF
cdr3_nt: TGTGCCAGCAGTGAACGCGCCTCTAGCGGATTAGAGACCCAGTACTTC

v_call: TRBV19
d_call: NA
cdr3_length: 15
j_call: TRBJ2-6
clone_size: NA
cdr3_aa: CASRDGGAGANVLTF
cdr3_nt: TGTGCCAGTAGGGACGGAGGAGCTGGGGCCAACGTCCTGACTTTC

v_call: TRBV30
d_call: TRBD1
cdr3_length: 12
j_call: TRBJ2-7
clone_size: NA
cdr3_aa: CAKDGQDYEQYF
cdr3_nt: TGTGCCAAAGATGGACAGGACTACGAGCAGTACTTC

v_call: TRBV5-3
d_call: NA
cdr3_length: 14
j_call: TRBJ2-5
clone_size: NA
cdr3_aa: CARSPRTNQETQYF
cdr3_nt: TGTGCCAGAAGCCCAAGGACAAACCAAGAGACCCAGTACTTC

v_call: TRBV4-2
d_call: NA
cdr3_length: 18
j_call: TRBJ1-3
clone_size: NA
cdr3_aa: CASSQEGRGEGSGNTIYF
cdr3_nt: TGTGCCAGCAGCCAAGAAGGGAGGGGCGAAGGCTCTGGAAACACCATATATTTT

v_call: TRBV10-1
d_call: TRBD2
cdr3_length: 18
j_call: TRBJ2-1
clone_size: NA
cdr3_aa: CASSESQGLLAGGDEQFF
cdr3_nt: TGCGCCAGCAGTGAGTCCCAGGGATTACTAGCGGGAGGAGATGAGCAGTTCTTC

v_call: TRBV15
d_call: NA
cdr3_length: 14
j_call: TRBJ2-7
clone_size: NA
cdr3_aa: CATSREVSGYEQYF
cdr3_nt: TGTGCCACCAGCAGAGAGGTTAGCGGCTACGAGCAGTACTTC

v_call: TRBV19
d_call: TRBD1
cdr3_length: 15
j_call: TRBJ2-5
clone_size: once
cdr3_aa: CASRSQGAAQETQYF
cdr3_nt: TGTGCCAGTAGGTCACAGGGGGCGGCCCAAGAGACCCAGTACTTC

v_call: TRBV19
d_call: NA
cdr3_length: 13
j_call: TRBJ1-5
clone_size: NA
cdr3_aa: CASTLRRGQPQHF
cdr3_nt: TGTGCCAGTACCCTACGGCGAGGTCAGCCCCAGCATTTT

v_call: TRBV2
d_call: NA
cdr3_length: 11
j_call: TRBJ1-1
clone_size: few
cdr3_aa: CASRGGAEAFF
cdr3_nt: TGTGCCAGCAGAGGAGGAGCTGAAGCTTTCTTT

v_call: TRBV5-8
d_call: NA
cdr3_length: 14
j_call: TRBJ1-1
clone_size: NA
cdr3_aa: CASSPRTVNTEAFF
cdr3_nt: TGTGCCAGCAGCCCCAGGACAGTGAACACTGAAGCTTTCTTT

v_call: TRBV29-1
d_call: NA
cdr3_length: 15
j_call: TRBJ1-3
clone_size: NA
cdr3_aa: CSVEGVRGSADTIYF
cdr3_nt: TGCAGCGTTGAAGGAGTGCGGGGGTCTGCGGACACCATATATTTT

v_call: TRBV11-2
d_call: TRBD2
cdr3_length: 16
j_call: TRBJ2-3
clone_size: NA
cdr3_aa: CASSPTSGGASGTQYF
cdr3_nt: TGTGCCAGCAGCCCCACTAGCGGGGGGGCCTCGGGGACGCAGTATTTT

v_call: TRBV7-3
d_call: TRBD2
cdr3_length: 16
j_call: TRBJ2-5
clone_size: NA
cdr3_aa: CASSLASGGSGETQYF
cdr3_nt: TGTGCCAGCAGCTTAGCTAGCGGGGGGTCCGGTGAGACCCAGTACTTC

v_call: TRBV12-2
d_call: NA
cdr3_length: 16
j_call: TRBJ2-7
clone_size: NA
cdr3_aa: CASRFVGTESSYEQYF
cdr3_nt: TGTGCAAGTCGCTTCGTTGGGACAGAGAGCTCCTACGAGCAGTACTTC

v_call: TRBV11-2
d_call: NA
cdr3_length: 14
j_call: TRBJ1-3
clone_size: NA
cdr3_aa: CASSLLSSGNTIYF
cdr3_nt: TGTGCCAGCAGCTTATTGAGCTCTGGAAACACCATATATTTT

v_call: TRBV5-1
d_call: NA
cdr3_length: 13
j_call: TRBJ2-7
clone_size: NA
cdr3_aa: CASSLLDSSEQYF
cdr3_nt: TGCGCCAGCAGCTTGTTGGACAGCTCCGAGCAGTACTTC

v_call: TRBV15
d_call: NA
cdr3_length: 16
j_call: TRBJ2-7
clone_size: NA
cdr3_aa: CATSRDIASSSYEQYF
cdr3_nt: TGTGCCACCAGCAGAGATATAGCGTCCAGCTCCTACGAGCAGTACTTC

v_call: TRBV9
d_call: TRBD2
cdr3_length: 15
j_call: TRBJ2-7
clone_size: NA
cdr3_aa: CASSPSLAGDYEQYF
cdr3_nt: TGTGCCAGCAGCCCCTCACTAGCGGGGGATTACGAGCAGTACTTC

v_call: TRBV5-3
d_call: TRBD2
cdr3_length: 17
j_call: TRBJ2-3
clone_size: NA
cdr3_aa: CARSLLASGRFSDTQYF
cdr3_nt: TGTGCCAGAAGCTTGTTGGCTAGCGGGAGATTCTCAGATACGCAGTATTTT

v_call: TRBV6-4
d_call: NA
cdr3_length: 14
j_call: TRBJ2-1
clone_size: NA
cdr3_aa: CASSEYTRSGEQFF
cdr3_nt: TGTGCCAGCAGTGAATATACTAGATCCGGTGAGCAGTTCTTC

v_call: TRBV7-2
d_call: NA
cdr3_length: 13
j_call: TRBJ1-2
clone_size: NA
cdr3_aa: CASSPDNNYGYTF
cdr3_nt: TGTGCCAGCAGTCCCGACAATAACTATGGCTACACCTTC

v_call: TRBV5-1
d_call: TRBD1
cdr3_length: 16
j_call: TRBJ2-3
clone_size: NA
cdr3_aa: CASSLGQGLSTDTQYF
cdr3_nt: TGCGCCAGCAGCCTGGGACAGGGGTTAAGCACAGATACGCAGTATTTT

v_call: TRBV15
d_call: TRBD1
cdr3_length: 14
j_call: TRBJ1-2
clone_size: NA
cdr3_aa: CATRGRDRYDGYTF
cdr3_nt: TGTGCCACCAGAGGGAGGGACAGGTACGATGGCTACACCTTC

v_call: TRBV13
d_call: TRBD2
cdr3_length: 16
j_call: TRBJ2-5
clone_size: NA
cdr3_aa: CASSHWGGSTQETQYF
cdr3_nt: TGTGCCAGCAGCCATTGGGGGGGGTCTACCCAAGAGACCCAGTACTTC